The 20 T cell receptor beta chains presented below share a single source sample, sequenced in a study of early T cells in non-severe SARS-CoV-2 infection. TCRdb passed the 5' RACE reads through MiXCR, listing each CDR3 protein once. The profile shows 50,000 to 70,000 distinct CDR3 sequences, more than 8.5% of them singletons. Sample: whole blood. All receptors come from an adult who was a healthcare worker with PCR-confirmed SARS-CoV-2 infection or an uninfected control (not recorded which).

This clonotype was seen repeatedly, ten times or more. The chain combines TRBV2 with TRBJ2-1; D is perhaps TRBD1 (6 bases). CDR3 length: 13 amino acids. Trimming cost V 7 bases and J 0 bases, with 7 bases left between them. The germline CDR1 and CDR2 sequences are SNHLY and FYNNEI. Written as DNA, the CDR3 is TGTGCCAGCAAGGGGGTCTCCTACAATGAGCAGTTCTTC. As protein: CASKGVSYNEQFF.

There are a few counts of this clonotype. For the CDR3, the DNA is TGTGCCAGCAGTCCTCTGACGGGAGGGGGACAGAGAGCGCAGTATTTT. Residues: CASSPLTGGGQRAQYF. The chain links TRBV5-4 to TRBJ2-3, with D maybe TRBD2 (8 bases). The germline V gene has CDR1 SGHNT and CDR2 YYREEE (reference sequence). This CDR3 comprises 16 residues. The V end lost 5 bases, the J end lost 10 bases, and 26 bases lay between the germline ends.

This clonotype was seen many times. The chain combines TRBV2 with TRBJ2-7, with 11 positions matching TRBD2. The CDR3 loop spans 13 amino acids. Germline V gives CDR1 SNHLY, CDR2 FYNNEI. Losses at the gene ends were 6 bases for V and 6 bases for J; bases not matched to a gene: 4. CDR3 coding DNA: TGTGCCAGCAGAGCCGGGACTAGCGGCGAGCAGTACTTC. The encoded protein is CASRAGTSGEQYF. The variable domain in full, with the rest retrieved from reference TRBV2 and TRBJ2-7, is EPEVTQTPSHQVTQMGQEVILRCVPISNHLYFYWYRQILGQKVEFLVSFYNNEISEKSEIFDDQFSVERPDGSNFTLKIRSTKLEDSAMYFCASRAGTSGEQYFGPGTRLTVT.

The chain is built from TRBV7-9 and TRBJ2-2; D might be TRBD1 or TRBD2, each matching 5 bases. Trimming cost V 0 bases and J 3 bases, with 5 bases left between them. Germline CDR1 reads SEHNR; CDR2 reads FQNEAQ (reference sequence). This CDR3 has 14 residues. The CDR3 coding sequence is TGTGCCAGCAGCTTAGCGGGGGACACCGGGGAGCTGTTTTTT. Amino acid sequence: CASSLAGDTGELFF.

The genes are TRBV18 and TRBJ2-2; no clear D. There are 15 residues in the CDR3. The V end was cut by 2 bases, the J end by 3 bases, with 10 bases between. Germline V CDR1 and CDR2: KGHSH, LQKENI. The CDR3 reads CASSPSAGDTGELFF. CDR3 sequence (DNA): TGTGCCAGCTCACCATCTGCCGGCGACACCGGGGAGCTGTTTTTT. The variable domain in full, completed from reference TRBV18 and TRBJ2-2, reads NAGVMQNPRHLVRRRGQEARLRCSPMKGHSHVYWYRQLPEEGLKFMVYLQKENIIDESGMPKERFSAEFPKEGPSILRIQQVVRGDSAAYFCASSPSAGDTGELFFGEGSRLTVL.

This clonotype was picked up many times. This rearrangement joins TRBV7-9 to TRBJ2-1, with D possibly being TRBD2 (6 bases). This CDR3 is 13 amino acids long. Trimming removed 3 bases from V and 9 bases from J, with 12 bases in between. Germline values: CDR1 SEHNR, CDR2 FQNEAQ (reference sequence). The CDR3 here is CASSFSGRIEQFF. CDR3 coding DNA: TGTGCCAGCAGCTTTAGCGGCCGGATTGAGCAGTTCTTC. Full variable domain (outside the CDR3, taken from reference TRBV7-9 and TRBJ2-1): DTGVSQNPRHKITKRGQNVTFRCDPISEHNRLYWYRQTLGQGPEFLTYFQNEAQLEKSRLLSDRFSAERPKGSFSTLEIQRTEQGDSAMYLCASSFSGRIEQFFGPGTRLTVL.

This clonotype has more than one count but fewer than ten. The chain couples TRBV12-5 to TRBJ2-1; unclear D gene. The CDR3 has 12 amino acids. The V end lost 1 base, the J end lost 8 bases, and 6 bases lay between the germline ends. Germline lookup yields CDR1 LGHNT and CDR2 FRNRAP. The CDR3 is CASGLGTYEQFF. The CDR3 nucleotides are TGTGCTAGTGGTTTGGGTACCTATGAGCAGTTCTTC. The variable domain in full, with the rest retrieved from reference TRBV12-5 and TRBJ2-1, is DARVTQTPRHKVTEMGQEVTMRCQPILGHNTVFWYRQTMMQGLELLAYFRNRAPLDDSGMPKDRFSAEMPDATLATLKIQPSEPRDSAVYFCASGLGTYEQFFGPGTRLTVL.

This clonotype was counted at least ten times. The CDR3 is CASSPRTGEYEQYF. In nucleotides, the CDR3 is TGTGCCAGCAGCCCCCGGACAGGGGAATACGAGCAGTACTTC. The rearrangement uses TRBV7-9 and TRBJ2-7, with TRBD1 identical over 9 bases. Germline V gene data show CDR1 as SEHNR and CDR2 as FQNEAQ (reference sequence). The V segment lost 5 bases and the J segment 4 bases; nucleotides outside the gene matches: 6. The CDR3 consists of 14 residues.

Concerning this clonotype: The junction and the germline gene differ at one end; a read error may be behind it. The chain employs TRBV5-4 and TRBJ2-3; 11 bases are a match to TRBD1. This CDR3 has 19 amino acids. Germline V gene sequence: CDR1 SGHNT, CDR2 YYREEE (reference sequence). The CDR3, as DNA: TGTACCAGCAGCCAAGTTGGAACGGACAGGGGGCGGGGGTTGAATACGCAGTATTTT. The encoded protein is CTSSQVGTDRGRGLNTQYF. Based on the CDR3 plus reference TRBV5-4 and TRBJ2-3, the full variable domain is ETGVTQSPTHLIKTRGQQVTLRCSSQSGHNTVSWYQQALGQGPQFIFQYYREEENGRGNFPPRFSGLQFPNYSSELNVNALELDDSALYLCTSSQVGTDRGRGLNTQYFGPGTRLTVL.

The chain joins TRBV12-3 or TRBV12-4 to TRBJ2-5; D is unclear. V lost 7 bases, J lost 4 bases, and 7 bases lay in between. This CDR3 is 11 amino acids long. The CDR3 DNA is TGTGCCAGCATGGTTGGAGAGACCCAGTACTTC. Encoded protein: CASMVGETQYF.

Comments on this clonotype: This clone may be a read error of a much larger clone one base away. The CDR3 region is CTSSSPGQGHNEQFF. CDR3 sequence (DNA): TGTACCAGCAGCTCTCCGGGACAGGGACACAATGAGCAGTTCTTC. V is TRBV5-4 and J is TRBJ2-1; TRBD1 matches at 9 bases. Germline V gives CDR1 SGHNT, CDR2 YYREEE (reference sequence). The CDR3 sequence is 15 residues long.

This clonotype has only a few counts. The chain couples TRBV10-1 to TRBJ2-7; 11 nucleotides match TRBD2. Trimming removed 9 bases from V and 0 bases from J; junction bases left unmatched: 10. Germline CDR1 and CDR2: WNHNN and SYGVQD (reference sequence). This CDR3 has 16 amino acids. CDR3 nucleotides: TGCGCCAGGACCGGGACTAGCGGCCAAAGCTCCTACGAGCAGTACTTC. Amino acid sequence: CARTGTSGQSSYEQYF.

The V gene is TRBV5-6, the J gene TRBJ2-5; the D gene is possibly TRBD2 (6 bases). The CDR3 runs to 15 residues. Germline CDR1 reads SGHDT; CDR2 reads YYEEEE. V shed 4 bases and J shed 2 bases, with 15 bases lying between them. CDR3 sequence: CASSPGLTMQETQYF. The CDR3 region has the DNA TGTGCCAGCAGCCCGGGACTCACCATGCAAGAGACCCAGTACTTC. Full variable domain (outside the CDR3, taken from reference TRBV5-6 and TRBJ2-5): DAGVTQSPTHLIKTRGQQVTLRCSPKSGHDTVSWYQQALGQGPQFIFQYYEEEERQRGNFPDRFSGHQFPNYSSELNVNALLLGDSALYLCASSPGLTMQETQYFGPGTRLLVL.

This clonotype was detected many times. The V and J genes are TRBV2 and TRBJ2-2, with 13 positions matching TRBD2. Trimming at V came to 6 bases and at J to 5 bases, leaving 3 bases not matched to a gene. Germline values: CDR1 SNHLY, CDR2 FYNNEI. The CDR3 sequence is 15 residues long. Written as DNA, the CDR3 is TGTGCCAGCAGGAAGGGACTAGCGGGAACCGGGGAGCTGTTTTTT. This translates into CASRKGLAGTGELFF.

This clonotype was detected ten times or more. The rearrangement uses TRBV7-8 and TRBJ2-1; D tentatively fits TRBD1 or TRBD2 (6 bases each). The germline CDR1 and CDR2 sequences are SGHVS and FQNEAQ. This CDR3 has 14 amino acids. Trimming removed 0 bases at V and 7 bases at J, with 10 bases between. This CDR3 is CASSLAQGTNEQFF. The DNA of the CDR3 is TGTGCCAGCAGCTTAGCGCAGGGGACTAATGAGCAGTTCTTC.

This clonotype showed up many times. As DNA, the CDR3 is TGTGCCAGCAGTTTGGGGGGCTCTGCCAAAAACATTCAGTACTTC. This gives the protein CASSLGGSAKNIQYF. V and J are TRBV12-3 or TRBV12-4 and TRBJ2-4; D possibly uses TRBD1 or TRBD2 (6 bases each). This CDR3 is 15 amino acids long. V was clipped by 3 bases and J by 1 base, with 10 bases between them.

Ten or more counts support this clonotype. The chain is built from TRBV5-5 and TRBJ2-1; TRBD2 matches 14 bases. The CDR3 spans 15 residues. Germline CDR1 is SGHKS and CDR2 is YYEKEE (reference sequence). V lost 4 bases, J lost 7 bases, and 4 bases stayed unmatched. Written as DNA, the CDR3 is TGTGCCAGCAGCACCGGGACTAGCGGGAGAAATGAGCAGTTCTTC. It specifies CASSTGTSGRNEQFF.

There are many counts of this clonotype. The V and J genes are TRBV20-1 and TRBJ2-5; D remains unclear. Trimming left V 2 bases short and J 1 base short, with 5 bases between. Germline V CDR1 and CDR2: DFQATT, SNEGSKA (reference sequence). The CDR3 consists of 12 residues. The CDR3 DNA follows: TGCAGTGCTAGATTTATCCAAGAGACCCAGTACTTC. Its translation is CSARFIQETQYF.

The chain links TRBV21-1 to TRBJ2-7; the table gives TRBD2 as D, unverified against the DNA. TRBV21-1 is described as a pseudogene. The CDR3 extends over 15 amino acids. CDR3 bases: TGTGCCAGCAGCAAATCTGTAGGGACTCGCTACGAGCAGTACTTC. The encoded protein is CASSKSVGTRYEQYF.

This clonotype was detected many times. J is TRBJ2-2 and V is TRBV20-1; D perhaps matches TRBD2 (5 bases). Germline lookup yields CDR1 DFQATT and CDR2 SNEGSKA (reference sequence). The CDR3 contains 13 residues. V was trimmed by 1 base and J by 7 bases, leaving 10 bases between them. CDR3 sequence reads: CSARVPGVGELFF. CDR3 in DNA: TGCAGTGCTAGAGTACCCGGGGTCGGGGAGCTGTTTTTT.